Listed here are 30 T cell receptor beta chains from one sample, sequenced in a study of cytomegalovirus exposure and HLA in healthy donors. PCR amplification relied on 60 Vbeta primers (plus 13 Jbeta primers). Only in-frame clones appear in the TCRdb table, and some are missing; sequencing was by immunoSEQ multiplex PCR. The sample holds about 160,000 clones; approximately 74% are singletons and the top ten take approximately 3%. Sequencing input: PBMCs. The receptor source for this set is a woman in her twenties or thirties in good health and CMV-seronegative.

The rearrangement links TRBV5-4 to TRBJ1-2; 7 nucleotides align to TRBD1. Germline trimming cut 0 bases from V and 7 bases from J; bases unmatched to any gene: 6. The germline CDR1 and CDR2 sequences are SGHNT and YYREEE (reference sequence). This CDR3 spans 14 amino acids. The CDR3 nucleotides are TGTGCCAGCAGCTTGGTAGGGGGCGCGAGTGGCTACACCTTC. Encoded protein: CASSLVGGASGYTF.

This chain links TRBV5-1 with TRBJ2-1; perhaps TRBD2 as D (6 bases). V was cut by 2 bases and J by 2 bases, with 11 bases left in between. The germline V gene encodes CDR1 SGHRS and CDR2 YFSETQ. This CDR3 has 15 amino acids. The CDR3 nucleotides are TGCGCCAGCAGCTTAGGGACTGGCACCTACAATGAGCAGTTCTTC. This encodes CASSLGTGTYNEQFF. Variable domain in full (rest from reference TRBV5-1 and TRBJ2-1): KAGVTQTPRYLIKTRGQQVTLSCSPISGHRSVSWYQQTPGQGLQFLFEYFSETQRNKGNFPGRFSGRQFSNSRSEMNVSTLELGDSALYLCASSLGTGTYNEQFFGPGTRLTVL.

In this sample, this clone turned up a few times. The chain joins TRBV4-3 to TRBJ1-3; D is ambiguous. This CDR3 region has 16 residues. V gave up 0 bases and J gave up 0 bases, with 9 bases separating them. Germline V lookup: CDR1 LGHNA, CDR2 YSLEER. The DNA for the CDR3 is TGCGCCAGCAGCCAAGAATTCAGATACTCTGGAAACACCATATATTTT. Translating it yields CASSQEFRYSGNTIYF.

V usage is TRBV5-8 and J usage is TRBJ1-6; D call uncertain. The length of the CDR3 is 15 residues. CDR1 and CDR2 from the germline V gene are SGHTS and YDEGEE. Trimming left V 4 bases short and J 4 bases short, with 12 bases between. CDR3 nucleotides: TGTGCCAGCAGCCCTGTGACTGTGTATAATTCACCCCTCCACTTT. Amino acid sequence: CASSPVTVYNSPLHF.

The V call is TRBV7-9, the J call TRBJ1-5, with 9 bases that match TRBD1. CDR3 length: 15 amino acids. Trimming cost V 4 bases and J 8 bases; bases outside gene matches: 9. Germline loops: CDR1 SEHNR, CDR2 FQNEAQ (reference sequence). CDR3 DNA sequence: TGTGCCAGCAGCTGGGGACAGGGTCATGTGGAGCCCCAGCATTTT. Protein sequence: CASSWGQGHVEPQHF.

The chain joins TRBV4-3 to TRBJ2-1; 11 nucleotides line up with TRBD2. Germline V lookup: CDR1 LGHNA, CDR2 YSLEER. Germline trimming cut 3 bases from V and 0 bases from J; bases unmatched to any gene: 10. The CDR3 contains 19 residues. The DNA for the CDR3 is TGCGCCAGCAGCCAGTGGCTTAGCGGGGGGGAAAGCTCCTACAATGAGCAGTTCTTC. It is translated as CASSQWLSGGESSYNEQFF.

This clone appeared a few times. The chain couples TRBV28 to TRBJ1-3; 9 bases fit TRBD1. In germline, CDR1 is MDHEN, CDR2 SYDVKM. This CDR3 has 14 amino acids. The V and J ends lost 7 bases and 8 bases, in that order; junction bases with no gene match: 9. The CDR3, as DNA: TGTGCCAGCACCTTACAGGGGGCTCCTGACACCATATATTTT. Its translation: CASTLQGAPDTIYF.

CDR3 region: CASSYQLAGVSTGELFF. For the CDR3, the DNA is TGTGCCAGCAGCTACCAGCTAGCGGGAGTATCCACCGGGGAGCTGTTTTTT. The V gene is TRBV7-9, the J gene TRBJ2-2, with 10 bases fitting TRBD2. The CDR3 extends over 17 amino acids. Germline V CDR1 and CDR2: SEHNR, FQNEAQ (reference sequence). V lost 4 bases to trimming and J lost 4 bases; unmatched junction nucleotides: 9.

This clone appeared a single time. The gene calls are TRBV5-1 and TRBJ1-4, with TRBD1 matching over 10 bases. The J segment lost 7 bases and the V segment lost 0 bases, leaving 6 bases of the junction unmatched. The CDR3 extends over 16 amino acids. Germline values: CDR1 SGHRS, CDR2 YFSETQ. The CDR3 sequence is CASSLVTGTGVEKLFF. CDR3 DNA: TGCGCCAGCAGCTTGGTCACCGGGACAGGGGTTGAAAAACTGTTTTTT. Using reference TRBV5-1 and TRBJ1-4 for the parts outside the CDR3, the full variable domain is KAGVTQTPRYLIKTRGQQVTLSCSPISGHRSVSWYQQTPGQGLQFLFEYFSETQRNKGNFPGRFSGRQFSNSRSEMNVSTLELGDSALYLCASSLVTGTGVEKLFFGSGTQLSVL.

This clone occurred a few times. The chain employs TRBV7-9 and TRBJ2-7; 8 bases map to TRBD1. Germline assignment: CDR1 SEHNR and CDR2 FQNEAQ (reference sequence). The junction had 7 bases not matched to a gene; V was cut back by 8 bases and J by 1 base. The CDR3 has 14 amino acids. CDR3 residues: CASRRGQESYEQYF. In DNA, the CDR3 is TGTGCCAGCCGTAGGGGACAGGAATCCTACGAGCAGTACTTC.

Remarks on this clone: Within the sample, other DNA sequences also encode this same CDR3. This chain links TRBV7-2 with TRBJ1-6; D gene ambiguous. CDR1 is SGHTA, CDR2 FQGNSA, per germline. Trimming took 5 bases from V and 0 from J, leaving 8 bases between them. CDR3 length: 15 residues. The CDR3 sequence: CASSLDSSYNSPLHF. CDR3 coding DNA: TGTGCCAGCAGCCTCGATAGCTCCTATAATTCACCCCTCCACTTT.

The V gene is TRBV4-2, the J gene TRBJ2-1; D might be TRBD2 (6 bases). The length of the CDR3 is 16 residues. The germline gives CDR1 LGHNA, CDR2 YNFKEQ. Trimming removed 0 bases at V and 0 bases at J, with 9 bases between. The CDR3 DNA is TGTGCCAGCAGCCAAGATGCGGGGAGCTCCTACAATGAGCAGTTCTTC. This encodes CASSQDAGSSYNEQFF.

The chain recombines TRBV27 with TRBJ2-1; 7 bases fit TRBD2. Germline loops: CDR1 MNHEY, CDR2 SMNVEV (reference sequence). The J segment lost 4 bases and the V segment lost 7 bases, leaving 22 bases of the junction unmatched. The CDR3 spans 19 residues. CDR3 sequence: CASTTNLYTASGNYNEQFF. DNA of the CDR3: TGTGCCAGCACCACGAACCTCTATACAGCAAGCGGGAATTACAATGAGCAGTTCTTC.

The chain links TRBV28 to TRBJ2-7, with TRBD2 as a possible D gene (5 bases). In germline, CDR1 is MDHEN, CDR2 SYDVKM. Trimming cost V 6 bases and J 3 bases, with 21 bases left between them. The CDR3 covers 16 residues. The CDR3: CASSTLKAGWGYEQYF. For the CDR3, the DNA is TGTGCCAGCAGCACTCTGAAGGCGGGCTGGGGCTACGAGCAGTACTTC.

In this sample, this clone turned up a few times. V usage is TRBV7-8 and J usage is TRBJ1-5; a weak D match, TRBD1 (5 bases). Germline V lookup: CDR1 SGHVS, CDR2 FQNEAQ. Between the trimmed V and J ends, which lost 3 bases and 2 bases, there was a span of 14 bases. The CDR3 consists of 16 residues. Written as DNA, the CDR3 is TGTGCCAGCAGCTTGCCTCGCAGGGAGGGCAATCAGCCCCAGCATTTT. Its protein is CASSLPRREGNQPQHF.

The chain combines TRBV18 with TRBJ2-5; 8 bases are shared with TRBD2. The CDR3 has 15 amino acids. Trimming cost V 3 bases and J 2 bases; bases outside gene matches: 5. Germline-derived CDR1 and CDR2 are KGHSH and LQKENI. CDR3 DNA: TGTGCCAGCTCACCGGCGGGGGGATCTCAAGAGACCCAGTACTTC. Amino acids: CASSPAGGSQETQYF.

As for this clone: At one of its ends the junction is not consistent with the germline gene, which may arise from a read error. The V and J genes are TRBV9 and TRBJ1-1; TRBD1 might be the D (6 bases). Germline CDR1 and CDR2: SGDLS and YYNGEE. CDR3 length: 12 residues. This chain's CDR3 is CAGSRTDTEAFF. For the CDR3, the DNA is TGTGCCGGCAGCCGGACAGACACTGAAGCTTTCTTT.

The CDR3 loop reads CASSSGLYEQYF. The CDR3 nucleotides are TGTGCCAGCAGCTCAGGACTGTACGAGCAGTACTTC. This chain uses TRBV7-2 with TRBJ2-7; the D gene is possibly TRBD2 (5 bases). V was clipped by 4 bases and J by 4 bases, with 8 bases between them. CDR1 and CDR2 (germline): SGHTA, FQGNSA. The CDR3 loop spans 12 amino acids. Full variable domain (remainder filled in from reference TRBV7-2 and TRBJ2-7): GAGVSQSPSNKVTEKGKDVELRCDPISGHTALYWYRQSLGQGLEFLIYFQGNSAPDKSGLPSDRFSAERTGGSVSTLTIQRTQQEDSAVYLCASSSGLYEQYFGPGTRLTVT.

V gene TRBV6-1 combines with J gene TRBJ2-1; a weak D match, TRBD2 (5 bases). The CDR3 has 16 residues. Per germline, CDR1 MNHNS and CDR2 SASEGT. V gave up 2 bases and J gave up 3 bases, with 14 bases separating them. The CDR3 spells CASSEYRGDLYNEQFF. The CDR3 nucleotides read TGTGCCAGCAGTGAATATCGGGGAGACCTCTACAATGAGCAGTTCTTC.

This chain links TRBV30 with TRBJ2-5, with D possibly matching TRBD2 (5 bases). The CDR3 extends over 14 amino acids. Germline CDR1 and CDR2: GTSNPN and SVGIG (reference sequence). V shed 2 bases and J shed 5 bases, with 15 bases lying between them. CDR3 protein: CAWSLVGVWETQYF. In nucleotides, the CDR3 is TGTGCCTGGAGTCTGGTGGGAGTCTGGGAGACCCAGTACTTC.

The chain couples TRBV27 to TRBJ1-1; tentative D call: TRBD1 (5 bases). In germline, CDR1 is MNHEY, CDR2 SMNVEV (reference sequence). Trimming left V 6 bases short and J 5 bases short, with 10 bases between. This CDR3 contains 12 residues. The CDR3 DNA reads TGTGCCAGCAGCACACGGGGGACTGAAGCTTTCTTT. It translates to CASSTRGTEAFF.

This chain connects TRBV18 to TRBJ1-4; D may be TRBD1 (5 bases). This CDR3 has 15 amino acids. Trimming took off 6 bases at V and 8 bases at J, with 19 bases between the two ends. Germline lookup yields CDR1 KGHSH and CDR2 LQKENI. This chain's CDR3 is CASSAGTQEWEKLFF. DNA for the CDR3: TGTGCCAGCTCCGCCGGGACTCAAGAGTGGGAAAAACTGTTTTTT.

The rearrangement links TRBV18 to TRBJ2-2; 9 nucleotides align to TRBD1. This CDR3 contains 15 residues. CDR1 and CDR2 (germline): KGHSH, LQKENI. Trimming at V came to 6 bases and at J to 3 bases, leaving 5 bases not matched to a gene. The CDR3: CASSLGQGYTGELFF. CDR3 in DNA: TGTGCCAGCTCTTTGGGACAGGGCTACACCGGGGAGCTGTTTTTT. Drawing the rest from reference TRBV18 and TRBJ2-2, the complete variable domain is NAGVMQNPRHLVRRRGQEARLRCSPMKGHSHVYWYRQLPEEGLKFMVYLQKENIIDESGMPKERFSAEFPKEGPSILRIQQVVRGDSAAYFCASSLGQGYTGELFFGEGSRLTVL.

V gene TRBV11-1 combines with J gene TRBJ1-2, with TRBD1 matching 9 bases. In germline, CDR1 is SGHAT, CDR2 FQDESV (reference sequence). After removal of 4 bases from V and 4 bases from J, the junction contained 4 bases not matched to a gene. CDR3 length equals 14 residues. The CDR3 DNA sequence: TGTGCCAGCAGCTCCTACAGGGGGCCCTATGGCTACACCTTC. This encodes CASSSYRGPYGYTF.

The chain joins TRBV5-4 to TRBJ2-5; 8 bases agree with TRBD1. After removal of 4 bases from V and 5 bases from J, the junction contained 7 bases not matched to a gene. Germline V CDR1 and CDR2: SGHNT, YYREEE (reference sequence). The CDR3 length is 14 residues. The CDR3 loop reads CASSNSGGVETQYF. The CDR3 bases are TGTGCCAGCAGCAACTCAGGGGGCGTGGAGACCCAGTACTTC. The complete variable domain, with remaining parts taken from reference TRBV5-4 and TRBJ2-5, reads ETGVTQSPTHLIKTRGQQVTLRCSSQSGHNTVSWYQQALGQGPQFIFQYYREEENGRGNFPPRFSGLQFPNYSSELNVNALELDDSALYLCASSNSGGVETQYFGPGTRLLVL.

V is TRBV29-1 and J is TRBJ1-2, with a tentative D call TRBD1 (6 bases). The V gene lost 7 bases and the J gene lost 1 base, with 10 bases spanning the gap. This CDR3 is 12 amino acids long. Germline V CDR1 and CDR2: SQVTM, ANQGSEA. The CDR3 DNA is TGCAGCGAACAGGGTAATAACTATGGCTACACCTTC. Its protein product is CSEQGNNYGYTF.

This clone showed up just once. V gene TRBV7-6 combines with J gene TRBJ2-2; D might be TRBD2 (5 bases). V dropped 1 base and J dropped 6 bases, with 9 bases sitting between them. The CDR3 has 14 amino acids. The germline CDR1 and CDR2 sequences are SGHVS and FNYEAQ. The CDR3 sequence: CASSLGASPGELFF. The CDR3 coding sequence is TGTGCCAGCAGCTTAGGGGCTAGCCCCGGGGAGCTGTTTTTT. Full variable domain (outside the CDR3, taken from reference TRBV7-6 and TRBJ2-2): GAGVSQSPRYKVTKRGQDVALRCDPISGHVSLYWYRQALGQGPEFLTYFNYEAQQDKSGLPNDRFSAERPEGSISTLTIQRTEQRDSAMYRCASSLGASPGELFFGEGSRLTVL.

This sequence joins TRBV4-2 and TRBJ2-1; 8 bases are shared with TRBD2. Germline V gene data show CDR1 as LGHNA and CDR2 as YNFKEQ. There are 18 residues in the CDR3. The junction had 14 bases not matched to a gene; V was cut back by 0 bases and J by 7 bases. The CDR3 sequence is CASSQEESSGSRSNEQFF. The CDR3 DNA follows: TGTGCCAGCAGCCAAGAGGAGTCCAGCGGGAGTCGTAGTAATGAGCAGTTCTTC.

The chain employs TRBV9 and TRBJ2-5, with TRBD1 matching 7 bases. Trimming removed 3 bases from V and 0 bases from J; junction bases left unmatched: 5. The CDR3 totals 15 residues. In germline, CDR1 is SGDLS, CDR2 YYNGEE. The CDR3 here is CASSALTGNQETQYF. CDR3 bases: TGTGCCAGCAGCGCCTTGACAGGGAACCAAGAGACCCAGTACTTC.

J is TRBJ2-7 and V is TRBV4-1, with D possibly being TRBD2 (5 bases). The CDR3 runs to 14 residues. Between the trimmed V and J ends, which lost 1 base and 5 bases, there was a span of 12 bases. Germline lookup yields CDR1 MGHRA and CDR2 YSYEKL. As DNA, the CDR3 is TGCGCCAGCAGCCAAGGACTTGAGGGCCACGAGCAGTACTTC. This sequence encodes CASSQGLEGHEQYF.